This paragraph reports one TCR beta chain. What it binds is not known. The sample contains more than one DNA sequence encoding this CDR3. This CDR3 region has 14 residues. V was cut by 2 bases and J by 0 bases, with 7 bases left in between. The germline V gene has CDR1 SGHRS and CDR2 YFSETQ. Those who donated, Caucasian adults without exception, all lived in Nashville, Tennessee. These data belong to a study of shared clonotypes between healthy human individuals. Study-wide results and limits: Naive CD4 clonotypes overlapped across a few donors at around 4.7%. Generation probabilities were higher for clonotypes shared across all four sorted-subset donors than for unshared ones.

The data were produced by immunoSEQ multiplex PCR, yet TCRdb's version contains in-frame clones alone and is incomplete. Here the sample spans about 1.1 million clones, about 80% being singletons. The sequenced sample consisted of memory CD4+ T cells from PBMCs. Indicated subset: CD45RA-negative fraction. The chain couples TRBV5-1 to TRBJ2-3, with D maybe TRBD2 (5 bases). The TCR originated in a man aged 18 to 30 in good health. Some clones in this sample may be carry-over from other donors' samples. The CDR3 loop is CASSLADSTDTQYF. As DNA, the CDR3 is TGCGCCAGCAGCTTAGCGGACAGCACAGATACGCAGTATTTT.